One and the same sample provided the 25 T cell receptor beta chains below, sequenced in a study of identical twins. TCRdb used MiXCR to reprocess the 5' RACE reads, holding one entry per CDR3 protein. The sample yields roughly 200,000 distinct CDR3 sequences, about 7.5% seen once. The same data also contributed to another study, on yellow fever vaccine responses in identical twins.

Material for sequencing was memory (CD45RO+) T cells sorted from blood. The receptor set was obtained from a woman between 18 and 30 years old in good health.

This clonotype has ten or more counts. The J gene is TRBJ2-2, the V gene TRBV28; 11 bases align to TRBD2. V trimming: 6 bases; J trimming: 2 bases; junction bases outside the gene matches: 5. CDR1 is MDHEN, CDR2 SYDVKM, per germline. This CDR3 region has 16 residues. The CDR3 region is CASSRRLAGNTGELFF. Written as DNA, the CDR3 is TGTGCCAGCAGCCGCAGACTAGCGGGAAACACCGGGGAGCTGTTTTTT.

This clonotype was observed once. The V and J genes are TRBV6-4 and TRBJ1-1, with TRBD1 as a possible D gene (5 bases). The CDR3 contains 17 residues. Trimming stripped 3 bases from V and 4 bases from J, with 21 bases between. Germline values: CDR1 MRHNA, CDR2 SNTAGT. The DNA of the CDR3 is TGTGCCAGCAGTGAAGGCGCAGGGATCACGGTTGGCACTGAAGCTTTCTTT. It yields the protein CASSEGAGITVGTEAFF.

This clonotype was observed at least ten times. This chain connects TRBV5-1 to TRBJ2-2; 7 bases align to TRBD1. From germline, CDR1 is SGHRS and CDR2 YFSETQ. The CDR3 runs 15 residues. J gave up 1 base and V 5 bases, and 5 bases lay outside the gene matches. In DNA, the CDR3 is TGCGCCAGCAGACCTGGACAGGTGAACACCGGGGAGCTGTTTTTT. This sequence encodes CASRPGQVNTGELFF. The full variable domain, rest sourced from reference TRBV5-1 and TRBJ2-2, is KAGVTQTPRYLIKTRGQQVTLSCSPISGHRSVSWYQQTPGQGLQFLFEYFSETQRNKGNFPGRFSGRQFSNSRSEMNVSTLELGDSALYLCASRPGQVNTGELFFGEGSRLTVL.

The J gene is TRBJ1-2, the V gene TRBV6-6, with TRBD1 matching over 7 bases. Germline values: CDR1 MNHNY, CDR2 SVGAGI (reference sequence). J was trimmed by 4 bases and V by 4 bases; bases with no gene match: 3. This CDR3 contains 13 residues. DNA of the CDR3: TGTGCCAGCAGTTGGGACAGAATCTATGGCTACACCTTC. Translated, it gives CASSWDRIYGYTF.

This clonotype was observed at least ten times. V usage is TRBV7-2 and J usage is TRBJ1-3, with D possibly being TRBD1 (6 bases). Germline V gives CDR1 SGHTA, CDR2 FQGNSA. The germline V and J ends were trimmed by 1 base and 4 bases, with 11 bases remaining between them. The CDR3 extends over 15 amino acids. CDR3 region: CASSLGWGLGNTIYF. CDR3 bases: TGTGCCAGCAGCTTAGGGTGGGGGCTCGGAAACACCATATATTTT.

DNA for the CDR3: TGCGCCAGCACCGCCCCTGGACAGGGCGTCTATGGCTACACCTTC. It is translated as CASTAPGQGVYGYTF. V usage is TRBV5-1 and J usage is TRBJ1-2, with 8 bases matching TRBD1. V lost 6 bases to trimming and J lost 4 bases; unmatched junction nucleotides: 11. Germline values: CDR1 SGHRS, CDR2 YFSETQ. This CDR3 region has 15 residues.

Ten or more counts support this clonotype. The rearrangement uses TRBV7-2 and TRBJ2-1, with D possibly being TRBD2 (6 bases). The V end was cut by 5 bases, the J end by 5 bases, with 19 bases between. Germline V gives CDR1 SGHTA, CDR2 FQGNSA. The CDR3 has 16 residues. CDR3 in amino acids: CASSHTQAWGDNEQFF. The CDR3, as DNA: TGTGCCAGCAGCCATACACAGGCTTGGGGGGACAATGAGCAGTTCTTC. The full variable domain, with the rest looked up from reference TRBV7-2 and TRBJ2-1, is GAGVSQSPSNKVTEKGKDVELRCDPISGHTALYWYRQSLGQGLEFLIYFQGNSAPDKSGLPSDRFSAERTGGSVSTLTIQRTQQEDSAVYLCASSHTQAWGDNEQFFGPGTRLTVL.

This chain uses TRBV23-1 with TRBJ2-1, with D possibly being TRBD2 (6 bases). TRBV23-1 is treated as an ORF (open reading frame) with a function not yet certain. The CDR3 extends over 19 amino acids. Trimming took off 4 bases at V and 4 bases at J, with 26 bases between the two ends. The CDR3 reads CASSPLTPKSGVGYNEQFF. CDR3 sequence (DNA): TGCGCCAGCAGTCCTCTCACCCCGAAATCGGGGGTGGGATACAATGAGCAGTTCTTC.

V is TRBV20-1 and J is TRBJ1-1; TRBD1 might be the D (5 bases). This CDR3 comprises 14 residues. V lost 0 bases to trimming and J lost 4 bases, with 12 bases between them. Germline lookup yields CDR1 DFQATT and CDR2 SNEGSKA (reference sequence). CDR3 sequence reads: CSARDLSRVTEAFF. The DNA of the CDR3 is TGCAGTGCTAGAGATCTATCCAGGGTCACTGAAGCTTTCTTT.

This clonotype was seen a few times. The J gene is TRBJ2-4, the V gene TRBV7-8; TRBD2 matches 7 bases. V shed 3 bases, J shed 3 bases, and the junction held 14 bases outside the gene matches. The germline CDR1 and CDR2 sequences are SGHVS and FQNEAQ. The CDR3 length is 18 residues. DNA for the CDR3: TGTGCCAGCAGCTTCCCCGCCTCCTTCCCGGGAGGCAAAAACATTCAGTACTTC. Protein sequence: CASSFPASFPGGKNIQYF.

This clonotype appeared many times. The chain joins TRBV12-3 or TRBV12-4 to TRBJ2-7, with 9 bases identical to TRBD1. CDR3 size: 14 residues. Germline trimming cut 6 bases from V and 0 bases from J; bases unmatched to any gene: 3. The CDR3 is CASRPTGGSYEQYF. DNA for the CDR3: TGTGCCAGCAGACCGACAGGGGGCTCCTACGAGCAGTACTTC.

At least ten counts were recorded for this clonotype. This sequence joins TRBV3-1 and TRBJ2-2; weak D call: TRBD2 (5 bases). Trimming shortened V by 3 bases and J by 0 bases, and 8 bases separated the two germline ends. Germline V gene data show CDR1 as LGHDT and CDR2 as YNNKEL (reference sequence). CDR3 length: 15 amino acids. CDR3 coding DNA: TGTGCCAGCAGCCATGGAGGCTCGAACACCGGGGAGCTGTTTTTT. Protein sequence: CASSHGGSNTGELFF.

There are a few counts of this clonotype. The chain employs TRBV12-3 or TRBV12-4 and TRBJ2-3, with 9 positions matching TRBD2. V lost 5 bases, J lost 2 bases, and 8 bases stayed unmatched. The CDR3 has 16 amino acids. This chain's CDR3 is CASSHRLAELTDTQYF. CDR3 nucleotides: TGTGCCAGCAGTCACCGACTAGCGGAGCTCACAGATACGCAGTATTTT.

This clonotype was counted at least ten times. The chain employs TRBV25-1 and TRBJ1-1; D might be TRBD1 (6 bases). Germline CDR1 reads MGHDK; CDR2 reads SYGVNS. This CDR3 is 11 amino acids long. The V end was cut by 7 bases, the J end by 5 bases, with 8 bases between. DNA for the CDR3: TGTGCCAGCAAAGGGGGGACTGAAGCTTTCTTT. It translates to CASKGGTEAFF. The full variable domain, completed using reference TRBV25-1 and TRBJ1-1, is EADIYQTPRYLVIGTGKKITLECSQTMGHDKMYWYQQDPGMELHLIHYSYGVNSTEKGDLSSESTVSRIRTEHFPLTLESARPSHTSQYLCASKGGTEAFFGQGTRLTVV.

V is TRBV7-2 and J is TRBJ1-6; no clear D. Per the germline V gene, CDR1 is SGHTA and CDR2 is FQGNSA. The CDR3 spans 15 residues. V was trimmed by 2 bases and J by 5 bases, leaving 10 bases between them. The DNA of the CDR3 is TGTGCCAGCAGCTTAAGGACTGGCAATAATTCACCCCTCCACTTT. Its translation is CASSLRTGNNSPLHF.

This clonotype was seen repeatedly, ten times or more. This rearrangement joins TRBV2 to TRBJ2-4, with D possibly matching TRBD2 (6 bases). V was shortened by 4 bases and J by 7 bases, with 17 bases between the two germline ends. The germline CDR1 and CDR2 sequences are SNHLY and FYNNEI. The CDR3 runs 15 residues. The CDR3 loop is CASSGGGDPRNIQYF. The CDR3 bases are TGTGCCAGCAGTGGAGGCGGGGACCCCCGGAACATTCAGTACTTC.

As concerns this clonotype: An end of the junction differs from the germline gene, which may be a read error. The rearrangement links TRBV11-2 to TRBJ2-7; D uncertain. The CDR3 contains 13 residues. Germline-derived CDR1 and CDR2 are SGHAT and FQNNGV. CDR3: CASSLARSYEQCF. CDR3 nucleotides: TGTGCCAGCAGCTTAGCGCGCTCCTACGAGCAGTGCTTC.

This chain uses TRBV6-1 with TRBJ2-1, with 9 bases that match TRBD2. CDR3 length: 18 amino acids. CDR1 and CDR2 from the germline V gene are MNHNS and SASEGT. The J segment lost 3 bases and the V segment lost 3 bases, leaving 12 bases of the junction unmatched. DNA of the CDR3: TGTGCCAGCAGTGAGTTCTACGCTAGCGGGACGATCTACAATGAGCAGTTCTTC. Translation: CASSEFYASGTIYNEQFF.

The rearrangement links TRBV7-9 to TRBJ1-4; 7 positions agree with TRBD1. J was trimmed by 5 bases and V by 5 bases; bases with no gene match: 11. The CDR3 is 16 amino acids. Germline V gives CDR1 SEHNR, CDR2 FQNEAQ (reference sequence). In DNA form, the CDR3 reads TGTGCCAGCAGCCCTTTTGAAAAGGGACAGAATGAAAAACTGTTTTTT. Its translation is CASSPFEKGQNEKLFF.

This clonotype was observed a handful of times. The chain couples TRBV28 to TRBJ2-5; TRBD1 matches 8 bases. This CDR3 region has 14 residues. Germline V gives CDR1 MDHEN, CDR2 SYDVKM. V was clipped by 3 bases and J by 4 bases; unmatched bases: 4. The DNA for the CDR3 is TGTGCCAGCAGTTTGCGGACAGGGCTAGAGACCCAGTACTTC. Its protein is CASSLRTGLETQYF.

This clonotype has at least ten counts. The gene calls are TRBV29-1 and TRBJ1-2, with 7 bases aligning to TRBD1. Germline lookup yields CDR1 SQVTM and CDR2 ANQGSEA. V shed 4 bases, J shed 7 bases, and the junction held 9 bases outside the gene matches. CDR3 length equals 13 residues. The CDR3 bases are TGCAGCGTTGCAGTAGGAGGGGGCTCTGGCTACACCTTC. Translating gives CSVAVGGGSGYTF.

This chain connects TRBV29-1 to TRBJ2-3; possibly TRBD2 for D (6 bases). The length of the CDR3 is 13 residues. V dropped 3 bases and J dropped 4 bases, with 11 bases sitting between them. CDR1 and CDR2 from the germline V gene are SQVTM and ANQGSEA. The chain's CDR3 is CSVDHLASDTQYF. As DNA, the CDR3 is TGCAGCGTTGATCATCTAGCGTCAGATACGCAGTATTTT.

For the CDR3, the DNA is TGTGCCACCAGTGATTTAGGGACAGGCTCTGGGGCCAACGTCCTGACTTTC. Translation gives CATSDLGTGSGANVLTF. The V gene is TRBV24-1, the J gene TRBJ2-6, with TRBD1 identical over 8 bases. The germline gives CDR1 KGHDR, CDR2 SFDVKD. J lost 0 bases, V lost 1 base, and 1 base had no gene match. The CDR3 covers 17 residues.

Many counts were recorded for this clonotype. The chain couples TRBV20-1 to TRBJ2-4; possible D gene TRBD1, 6 bases. V dropped 4 bases and J dropped 1 base, with 11 bases sitting between them. Germline V gene sequence: CDR1 DFQATT, CDR2 SNEGSKA (reference sequence). The CDR3 length is 14 residues. CDR3 protein: CSANRQVAKNIQYF. CDR3 nucleotide sequence: TGCAGTGCTAATCGACAGGTGGCCAAAAACATTCAGTACTTC.

The chain links TRBV7-2 to TRBJ1-5; D may be TRBD1 (6 bases). The CDR3 contains 13 residues. V dropped 5 bases and J dropped 5 bases, with 10 bases sitting between them. Germline V gene lookup returns CDR1 SGHTA and CDR2 FQGNSA. The CDR3, as DNA: TGTGCCAGCAGCCGGAGGGGGGATCAGCCCCAGCATTTT. Its translation: CASSRRGDQPQHF.